The 29 T cell receptor beta chains presented below share a single source sample, sequenced in a study of blood T cell repertoires in COVID-19. Measured with immunoSEQ multiplex PCR; TCRdb has only the in-frame clones, and not every one. Of 96,000 or so clones detected, 81% appear once; the ten largest clones hold around 5%. The sequencing sample was made of peripheral blood. Receptors were obtained from a man at least 80 years old with COVID-19, enrolled during active disease.

The V gene is TRBV5-1, the J gene TRBJ2-3; 7 bases fit TRBD1. V trimming: 0 bases; J trimming: 0 bases; junction bases outside the gene matches: 1. The CDR3 covers 15 residues. Germline CDR1 and CDR2: SGHRS and YFSETQ. DNA of the CDR3: TGCGCCAGCAGCTTGGAGGGACAGAGCACAGATACGCAGTATTTT. Its protein product is CASSLEGQSTDTQYF.

This chain joins TRBV7-9 and TRBJ2-2; TRBD2 might be the D (7 bases). Germline lookup yields CDR1 SEHNR and CDR2 FQNEAQ (reference sequence). Trimming took off 2 bases at V and 4 bases at J, with 14 bases between the two ends. The CDR3 has 16 residues. The DNA for the CDR3 is TGTGCCAGCAGCTTATACCAGGGAGGGGGCACCGGGGAGCTGTTTTTT. Amino acid sequence: CASSLYQGGGTGELFF.

V usage is TRBV12-5 and J usage is TRBJ1-3; tentatively, D is TRBD1 (6 bases). V was clipped by 9 bases and J by 12 bases, with 24 bases between them. This CDR3 comprises 14 residues. Looked up from germline, CDR1 is LGHNT and CDR2 is FRNRAP. The CDR3 sequence: CARGPPRGGANIYF. The DNA of the CDR3 is TGTGCTAGGGGCCCACCACGGGGGGGGGCAAACATATATTTT.

The rearrangement uses TRBV7-9 and TRBJ1-1; no reliable D call. The CDR3 is made up of 15 amino acids. CDR1 is SEHNR and CDR2 is FQNEAQ in the germline V gene (reference sequence). V shed 5 bases and J shed 0 bases, with 13 bases lying between them. The CDR3 DNA is TGTGCCAGCAGCGAGGTATCGGGGTTGAACACTGAAGCTTTCTTT. Encoded protein: CASSEVSGLNTEAFF.

This clone was counted a single time. The chain couples TRBV5-6 to TRBJ1-2; the D gene is possibly TRBD1 (6 bases). The CDR3 sequence is 13 residues long. Looked up from germline, CDR1 is SGHDT and CDR2 is YYEEEE. The V end was cut by 0 bases, the J end by 9 bases, with 12 bases between. The CDR3 bases are TGTGCCAGCAGCTTGGCGGGGGGCGGGCGCTACACCTTC. Protein: CASSLAGGGRYTF.

This clone was counted between two and nine times. The V call is TRBV5-1, the J call TRBJ2-7; TRBD2 is a possible D gene (5 bases). V was trimmed by 0 bases and J by 2 bases, leaving 9 bases between them. The CDR3 runs 14 residues. Germline lookup yields CDR1 SGHRS and CDR2 YFSETQ. CDR3 residues: CASSLGGNAYEQYF. The DNA of the CDR3 is TGCGCCAGCAGCTTGGGAGGGAACGCCTACGAGCAGTACTTC.

The genes are TRBV5-1 and TRBJ1-5; D might be TRBD1 (6 bases). Germline loops: CDR1 SGHRS, CDR2 YFSETQ. The CDR3 has 14 residues. The V and J ends lost 4 bases and 7 bases respectively, with 15 bases between them. CDR3 region: CASSVGGGLQPQHF. Here the CDR3 DNA reads TGCGCCAGCAGCGTTGGGGGGGGCCTACAGCCCCAGCATTTT.

V and J are TRBV10-1 and TRBJ2-7; maybe TRBD1 (5 bases). The germline gives CDR1 WNHNN, CDR2 SYGVQD (reference sequence). The CDR3 has 13 amino acids. V was clipped by 3 bases and J by 6 bases, with 12 bases between them. CDR3 DNA sequence: TGCGCCAGCAGTGATCCCGGTGGGGCCGAGCAGTACTTC. Residues: CASSDPGGAEQYF.

The rearrangement links TRBV7-3 to TRBJ2-2, with TRBD2 matching over 10 bases. Germline V gives CDR1 SGHTA, CDR2 FQGTGA. The V gene end was trimmed by 4 bases and the J gene end by 5 bases; junction bases not matched to a gene: 7. The CDR3 loop spans 16 amino acids. The CDR3 sequence: CASSSVAGGVTGELFF. The DNA of the CDR3 is TGTGCCAGCAGCTCAGTAGCGGGAGGTGTTACCGGGGAGCTGTTTTTT.

This clone has just a few counts. The chain is built from TRBV7-2 and TRBJ2-7, with TRBD1 identical over 7 bases. The V and J ends lost 4 bases and 2 bases, in that order; junction bases with no gene match: 8. The CDR3 has 15 amino acids. Per germline, CDR1 SGHTA and CDR2 FQGNSA. CDR3 DNA sequence: TGTGCCAGCAGCTCTACAGGGGTAGGTCCCTACGAGCAGTACTTC. It is translated as CASSSTGVGPYEQYF.

CDR3 residues: CASALAGFYNEQFF. In DNA form, the CDR3 reads TGTGCCTCGGCGCTAGCGGGATTTTACAATGAGCAGTTCTTC. The chain links TRBV30 to TRBJ2-1; 9 bases fit TRBD2. CDR1 and CDR2 (germline): GTSNPN, SVGIG (reference sequence). Losses at the gene ends were 7 bases for V and 4 bases for J; bases not matched to a gene: 8. There are 14 residues in the CDR3.

The gene calls are TRBV5-1 and TRBJ2-3; 13 bases are shared with TRBD2. V lost 4 bases and J lost 3; bases outside the gene matches: 5. Per germline, CDR1 SGHRS and CDR2 YFSETQ. This CDR3 contains 16 residues. CDR3 protein: CASSLPTSGGTDTQYF. The CDR3 nucleotides read TGCGCCAGCAGCCTCCCGACTAGCGGGGGGACAGATACGCAGTATTTT.

This rearrangement joins TRBV11-2 to TRBJ2-7; D perhaps matches TRBD1 (6 bases). Trimming stripped 2 bases from V and 0 bases from J, with 11 bases between. There are 15 residues in the CDR3. Germline CDR1 SGHAT, CDR2 FQNNGV. The CDR3 DNA reads as TGTGCCAGCAGCTTAATGACAGGCGCCTCCTACGAGCAGTACTTC. It encodes CASSLMTGASYEQYF.

The chain combines TRBV7-2 with TRBJ2-1, with 14 bases identical to TRBD2. With V trimmed by 8 bases and J by 4 bases, 13 bases remained unmatched. This CDR3 has 18 residues. Germline V gene lookup returns CDR1 SGHTA and CDR2 FQGNSA. The CDR3 DNA is TGTGCCAGCTCCCAGAAAGCCGGGACTAGCGGGGGTTACAATGAGCAGTTCTTC. Its protein is CASSQKAGTSGGYNEQFF.

Notes on this clone: The junction and the germline gene differ at one end; a read error may be behind it. This sequence joins TRBV6-5 and TRBJ1-2; a weak D match, TRBD1 (5 bases). The CDR3 runs 13 residues. Germline values: CDR1 MNHEY, CDR2 SVGAGI. CDR3 protein: CASSYGWGYDYTF. CDR3 coding DNA: TGTGCCAGCAGTTACGGTTGGGGCTATGACTACACCTTC.

This chain links TRBV4-2 with TRBJ1-1; D uncertain. This CDR3 spans 14 amino acids. Germline V lookup: CDR1 LGHNA, CDR2 YNFKEQ. V was cut by 7 bases and J by 1 base, with 13 bases left in between. CDR3: CASTLEGENTEAFF. CDR3 DNA sequence: TGTGCCAGCACCCTCGAGGGCGAGAACACTGAAGCTTTCTTT.

This sequence joins TRBV5-3 and TRBJ1-5; D is unclear. TRBV5-3 is filed as an ORF, its function uncertain. The CDR3 sequence is 17 residues long. V gave up 0 bases and J gave up 0 bases, with 13 bases separating them. The CDR3 region has the DNA TGTGCCAGAAGCTTGGGTCGGGAAGGACTTAGCAATCAGCCCCAGCATTTT. Its translation: CARSLGREGLSNQPQHF.

This sequence joins TRBV7-2 and TRBJ1-3; D may be TRBD1 (5 bases). Looked up from germline, CDR1 is SGHTA and CDR2 is FQGNSA. V lost 5 bases and J lost 0, with 8 bases in between. The CDR3 is 14 amino acids. As DNA, the CDR3 is TGTGCCAGCAGCACCGGGGGCTCTGGAAACACCATATATTTT. Protein sequence: CASSTGGSGNTIYF.

J is TRBJ2-2 and V is TRBV28; 7 bases agree with TRBD1. V shed 2 bases and J 3 bases; nucleotides not matched to a gene: 6. From germline, CDR1 is MDHEN and CDR2 SYDVKM. This CDR3 spans 16 amino acids. CDR3 DNA: TGTGCCAGCAGTTTACCACAGGGGAGATACACCGGGGAGCTGTTTTTT. It is translated as CASSLPQGRYTGELFF. Full variable domain (rest looked up from reference TRBV28 and TRBJ2-2): DVKVTQSSRYLVKRTGEKVFLECVQDMDHENMFWYRQDPGLGLRLIYFSYDVKMKEKGDIPEGYSVSREKKERFSLILESASTNQTSMYLCASSLPQGRYTGELFFGEGSRLTVL.

The chain employs TRBV5-1 and TRBJ2-1; 11 bases map to TRBD1. The CDR3 contains 16 residues. J lost 7 bases, V lost 2 bases, and 8 bases had no gene match. Germline CDR1 and CDR2: SGHRS and YFSETQ. The CDR3 spells CASSLLGTGGNNEQFF. In DNA form, the CDR3 reads TGCGCCAGCAGCTTACTAGGGACAGGGGGTAATAATGAGCAGTTCTTC.

CDR3 coding DNA: TGTGCCAGCAGTTCTAGGGGGCGCCGGGGTGAGCAGTTCTTC. Amino acid sequence: CASSSRGRRGEQFF. The V gene is TRBV27, the J gene TRBJ2-1; TRBD1 matches 7 bases. This CDR3 contains 14 residues. Germline values: CDR1 MNHEY, CDR2 SMNVEV (reference sequence). V lost 4 bases to trimming and J lost 9 bases; unmatched junction nucleotides: 9.

This clone was seen a handful of times. The V and J genes are TRBV5-1 and TRBJ2-1; 9 bases align to TRBD1. V was clipped by 3 bases and J by 8 bases; unmatched bases: 12. Germline V gene sequence: CDR1 SGHRS, CDR2 YFSETQ. This CDR3 has 16 residues. DNA of the CDR3: TGCGCCAGCAGCTCCTCACGGACAGGGGCCATCGATGAGCAGTTCTTC. Its translation: CASSSSRTGAIDEQFF.

This clone came up once. The chain joins TRBV3-1 (or the pseudogene TRBV3-2) to TRBJ2-2; TRBD1 is a possible D gene (5 bases). Trimming cost V 4 bases and J 1 base, with 10 bases left between them. The CDR3 consists of 15 residues. The germline CDR1 and CDR2 sequences are LGHDT and YNNKEL (reference sequence). The CDR3 DNA reads TGTGCCAGCAGCCCCCGCGACAGGAACACCGGGGAGCTGTTTTTT. Amino acid sequence: CASSPRDRNTGELFF.

This chain links TRBV5-8 with TRBJ1-4, with 8 bases aligning to TRBD1. The CDR3 is 15 amino acids. Germline trimming cut 3 bases from V and 4 bases from J; bases unmatched to any gene: 5. Germline CDR1 reads SGHTS; CDR2 reads YDEGEE. The CDR3 nucleotides are TGTGCCAGCAGCTCGACAGGGGCCCTTAATGAAAAACTGTTTTTT. This translates into CASSSTGALNEKLFF.

The V gene is TRBV10-2, the J gene TRBJ2-7; 11 bases align to TRBD2. The CDR3 is made up of 16 amino acids. Per the germline V gene, CDR1 is WSHSY and CDR2 is SAAADI. Trimming cost V 6 bases and J 4 bases; bases outside gene matches: 11. DNA for the CDR3: TGCGCCAGCAGCGAAATCCCGGGACTAGCGGTTTACGAGCAGTACTTC. It is translated as CASSEIPGLAVYEQYF.

This clone was observed a single time. The V call is TRBV15, the J call TRBJ1-1; no clear D gene. With 1 base removed from V and 0 bases from J, the gap between germline ends came to 18 bases. The CDR3 contains 18 residues. Germline loops: CDR1 LNHNV, CDR2 YYDKDF (reference sequence). The CDR3: CATSRGRIRSWVNTEAFF. CDR3 sequence (DNA): TGTGCCACCAGCAGAGGTAGGATAAGGAGCTGGGTGAACACTGAAGCTTTCTTT.

The rearrangement links TRBV15 to TRBJ2-5; possible D gene TRBD1, 5 bases. V was shortened by 0 bases and J by 4 bases, with 12 bases between the two germline ends. This CDR3 spans 15 amino acids. The V gene's germline CDR1 is LNHNV and CDR2 YYDKDF (reference sequence). Here the CDR3 reads CATSRDPQGGETQYF. CDR3 coding DNA: TGTGCCACCAGCAGAGACCCCCAGGGTGGAGAGACCCAGTACTTC.

The V and J genes are TRBV3-1 (or the pseudogene TRBV3-2) and TRBJ2-1; TRBD2 agrees at 12 bases. Trimming took 3 bases from V and 7 from J; bases not matched to a gene: 7. This CDR3 region has 16 residues. The germline gives CDR1 LGHDT, CDR2 YNNKEL (reference sequence). DNA for the CDR3: TGTGCCAGCAGCCAGAGACTAGCGGGAGCGTCAAATGAGCAGTTCTTC. It specifies CASSQRLAGASNEQFF.

V is TRBV11-2 and J is TRBJ1-5; 7 nucleotides match TRBD1. Trimming took 1 base from V and 0 from J; bases not matched to a gene: 3. This CDR3 has 16 residues. In germline, CDR1 is SGHAT, CDR2 FQNNGV. This CDR3 is CASSLGDRVSNQPQHF. Here the CDR3 DNA reads TGTGCCAGCAGCTTAGGAGACAGGGTTAGCAATCAGCCCCAGCATTTT.